This T cell receptor beta chain derives from a study of cytomegalovirus exposure and HLA in healthy donors. The primer mix had 60 Vbeta and 13 Jbeta primers. TCRdb's table, derived via immunoSEQ multiplex PCR, lists solely in-frame clones and lacks some. The top ten clones hold approximately 2% of a sample with around 150,000 clones, less than 90% of them seen once. This clone was observed a single time. Trimming cost V 5 bases and J 5 bases; bases outside gene matches: 10. The CDR3 runs to 15 residues. Per the germline V gene, CDR1 is SGHVS and CDR2 is FNYEAQ. The source material was PBMCs. This TCR was recovered from a woman aged 18-30 years in good health and CMV-seronegative. The rearrangement uses TRBV7-6 and TRBJ2-7; TRBD1 matches at 9 bases. For the CDR3, the DNA is TGTGCCAGCAGCAGCCCGGGACAGGGCCTCGACGAGCAGTACTTC. Residues: CASSSPGQGLDEQYF.